This T cell receptor (beta chain) came from a study of shared clonotypes between healthy human individuals. This clone came up many times. The CDR3 is made up of 14 amino acids. Per the germline V gene, CDR1 is SGHRS and CDR2 is YFSETQ. The V end lost 2 bases, the J end lost 2 bases, and 10 bases lay between the germline ends. Here immunoSEQ multiplex PCR was the method, and the copy in TCRdb shows in-frame clones only, minus some. The repertoire consists of roughly 300,000 clones, with about nine tenths occurring once and the leading ten covering 16%. The sample comprised memory CD8+ T cells sorted from blood. Stated subset: CD45RO+ cells pooled with CCR7-negative TemRA cells. This receptor was identified in a man aged 18-30 years in good health. The chain uses TRBV5-1 and TRBJ1-2; D perhaps matches TRBD1 (5 bases). The CDR3 here is CASSFGDRNYGYTF. The DNA of the CDR3 is TGCGCCAGCAGCTTTGGGGACCGGAACTATGGCTACACCTTC.